One sample yielded the 20 T cell receptor beta chains listed below, sequenced in a study of CD8+ T cells in alopecia areata. Specified treatment: oral pan-JAK inhibitor, 5-10 mg twice daily. Extracted from the samples, RNA was reverse transcribed into cDNA to serve as the sequencing template. The protocol was immunoSEQ multiplex PCR, while the TCRdb copy is restricted to in-frame clones and leaves out a portion. The profile covers 200,000 or so clones, with roughly 64% appearing a single time and 5.5% taken by the ten largest. Here the sequenced sample was CD4+ T cells sorted from blood, taken at week 24, from a patient treated with tofacitinib. The origin of the receptors is a human donor with alopecia areata.

The chain carries TRBV15 and TRBJ2-7; 7 positions match TRBD1. Losses at the gene ends were 0 bases for V and 4 bases for J; bases not matched to a gene: 6. This CDR3 comprises 15 residues. CDR1 and CDR2 (germline): LNHNV, YYDKDF (reference sequence). DNA of the CDR3: TGTGCCACCAGCAGAGATTTAGGGGGCGCTTACGAGCAGTACTTC. This translates into CATSRDLGGAYEQYF.

On this clone: Distinct nucleotide sequences in the sample also encode this CDR3. V usage is TRBV20-1 and J usage is TRBJ2-5; D not certain. The CDR3 is made up of 10 amino acids. Germline CDR1 is DFQATT and CDR2 is SNEGSKA (reference sequence). V lost 3 bases and J 5 bases, leaving 4 bases between the germline ends. CDR3 sequence reads: CSARRETQYF. The CDR3 DNA reads TGCAGTGCTAGGAGGGAGACCCAGTACTTC.

This clone was found once. The chain employs TRBV5-6 and TRBJ2-2, with TRBD2 matching over 11 bases. Germline V gives CDR1 SGHDT, CDR2 YYEEEE. Trimming at V came to 0 bases and at J to 2 bases, leaving 6 bases not matched to a gene. The CDR3 has 18 amino acids. The CDR3 DNA follows: TGTGCCAGCAGCTTGGAGCTAGCGGGGGGCGAAAACACCGGGGAGCTGTTTTTT. Protein: CASSLELAGGENTGELFF. The complete variable domain, with remaining parts taken from reference TRBV5-6 and TRBJ2-2, reads DAGVTQSPTHLIKTRGQQVTLRCSPKSGHDTVSWYQQALGQGPQFIFQYYEEEERQRGNFPDRFSGHQFPNYSSELNVNALLLGDSALYLCASSLELAGGENTGELFFGEGSRLTVL.

The chain carries TRBV19 and TRBJ2-4; TRBD1 matches at 12 bases. Trimming removed 10 bases from V and 0 bases from J; junction bases left unmatched: 10. From germline, CDR1 is LNHDA and CDR2 SQIVND (reference sequence). This CDR3 region has 17 residues. The DNA of the CDR3 is TGTGCCATTTCGGGACAGGGGGCCCGTTTAGCCAAAAACATTCAGTACTTC. Translation: CAISGQGARLAKNIQYF.

The chain uses TRBV5-1 and TRBJ2-3, with D unresolved. The CDR3 runs 15 residues. CDR1 and CDR2 from the germline V gene are SGHRS and YFSETQ. Trimming pared 1 base from V and 0 bases from J, leaving 9 bases between. CDR3 loop: CASSLISDSTDTQYF. CDR3 bases: TGCGCCAGCAGCTTGATTTCGGACAGCACAGATACGCAGTATTTT.

V and J are TRBV5-1 and TRBJ2-1; D is perhaps TRBD2 (6 bases). From germline, CDR1 is SGHRS and CDR2 YFSETQ. V lost 6 bases and J lost 0, with 10 bases in between. The CDR3 has 14 amino acids. The CDR3 DNA sequence: TGCGCCAGCATGGGCGGGACCTCCTACAATGAGCAGTTCTTC. Translating gives CASMGGTSYNEQFF.

This clone was found once. The CDR3 DNA is TGTGCCAGCAGCCAGGGACTAGCGGGAGTCGTGGGCCAAGAGACCCAGTACTTC. This gives the protein CASSQGLAGVVGQETQYF. The rearrangement uses TRBV5-4 and TRBJ2-5; TRBD2 matches 14 bases. In germline, CDR1 is SGHNT, CDR2 YYREEE (reference sequence). The CDR3 spans 18 residues. The V segment lost 4 bases and the J segment 1 base; nucleotides outside the gene matches: 9.

This clone was seen repeatedly, ten times or more. V usage is TRBV9 and J usage is TRBJ2-5; possible D gene TRBD1, 6 bases. CDR3 length: 13 residues. The germline V gene has CDR1 SGDLS and CDR2 YYNGEE. Deletions cut 2 bases from V and 5 bases from J, with 10 bases between. CDR3 loop: CASSVTGSETQYF. In DNA form, the CDR3 reads TGTGCCAGCAGCGTTACAGGGAGCGAGACCCAGTACTTC.

This chain uses TRBV4-1 with TRBJ1-4, with 9 bases fitting TRBD1. Germline CDR1 reads MGHRA; CDR2 reads YSYEKL. With 4 bases clipped from V and 8 bases from J, the junction kept 5 bases outside the gene matches. This CDR3 is built from 14 residues. The DNA of the CDR3 is TGCGCCAGCAGCCGGGACAGGGATAACGAAAAACTGTTTTTT. Translation gives CASSRDRDNEKLFF.

The chain has TRBV5-1 and TRBJ2-3; D gene uncertain. Trimming took off 2 bases at V and 5 bases at J, with 18 bases between the two ends. The germline V gene encodes CDR1 SGHRS and CDR2 YFSETQ. The CDR3 runs to 16 residues. The CDR3 DNA sequence: TGCGCCAGCAGCTTTCGGGCGAACGACTTGGGAGATACGCAGTATTTT. Its protein product is CASSFRANDLGDTQYF.

This clone was detected a few times. The V gene is TRBV5-1, the J gene TRBJ2-2, with 15 bases lining up with TRBD2. The V gene's germline CDR1 is SGHRS and CDR2 YFSETQ. Trimming cost V 4 bases and J 7 bases; bases outside gene matches: 14. CDR3 length: 19 amino acids. CDR3 sequence: CASSDSPGLAGGRFGELFF. The CDR3 DNA is TGCGCCAGCAGCGACTCACCCGGACTAGCGGGAGGGAGATTCGGGGAGCTGTTTTTT.

The rearrangement uses TRBV30 and TRBJ1-1; no clear D. CDR1 and CDR2 (germline): GTSNPN, SVGIG (reference sequence). V lost 3 bases to trimming and J lost 8 bases, with 10 bases between them. The CDR3 totals 11 residues. CDR3 region: CAWSGRREAFF. Written as DNA, the CDR3 is TGTGCCTGGAGCGGAAGGAGGGAAGCTTTCTTT.

This chain uses TRBV25-1 with TRBJ2-5; weak D call: TRBD2 (5 bases). Trimming cost V 3 bases and J 5 bases, with 13 bases left between them. The CDR3 covers 14 residues. Germline V gene lookup returns CDR1 MGHDK and CDR2 SYGVNS. The CDR3 DNA reads TGTGCCAGCAGTGATTCCCGCCCGGGGGAGACCCAGTACTTC. It codes for CASSDSRPGETQYF.

This clone was seen a few times. This chain links TRBV7-9 with TRBJ2-3, with D possibly being TRBD2 (5 bases). CDR1 is SEHNR and CDR2 is FQNEAQ in the germline V gene (reference sequence). V was pared by 1 base and J by 0 bases, with 8 bases between. This CDR3 spans 15 amino acids. Written as DNA, the CDR3 is TGTGCCAGCAGCTTAGGAGGGTTCAGCACAGATACGCAGTATTTT. Translation gives CASSLGGFSTDTQYF.

This clone was recorded a few times. The rearrangement joins TRBV7-2 to TRBJ1-2; a weak D match, TRBD1 (5 bases). Germline V CDR1 and CDR2: SGHTA, FQGNSA. The CDR3 runs 17 residues. Trimming took off 2 bases at V and 3 bases at J, with 19 bases between the two ends. The chain's CDR3 is CASSLTIGASRDYGYTF. CDR3 bases: TGTGCCAGCAGCTTAACGATTGGGGCCTCGAGGGACTATGGCTACACCTTC.

The V and J genes are TRBV7-9 and TRBJ2-7; 9 bases are shared with TRBD2. Trimming at V came to 5 bases and at J to 3 bases, leaving 8 bases not matched to a gene. The length of the CDR3 is 15 residues. CDR1 is SEHNR and CDR2 is FQNEAQ in the germline V gene (reference sequence). CDR3 nucleotide sequence: TGTGCCAGCAGCCCGCGGGGGGGTTTTGTCTACGAGCAGTACTTC. Protein product: CASSPRGGFVYEQYF.

The chain has TRBV5-1 and TRBJ2-4; tentative D call: TRBD2 (6 bases). The germline V gene encodes CDR1 SGHRS and CDR2 YFSETQ. CDR3 length: 15 amino acids. V was cut by 0 bases and J by 7 bases, with 14 bases left in between. For the CDR3, the DNA is TGCGCCAGCAGCTTGGAAGGACTACCAGGGAACATTCAGTACTTC. As protein: CASSLEGLPGNIQYF.

This clone was counted once. The gene calls are TRBV7-2 and TRBJ2-5; D may be TRBD1 (6 bases). Germline CDR1 reads SGHTA; CDR2 reads FQGNSA. V was cut by 5 bases and J by 1 base, with 14 bases left in between. The length of the CDR3 is 15 residues. CDR3 DNA sequence: TGTGCCAGCAGCCAACAACGGACAGCCCAAGAGACCCAGTACTTC. Amino acid sequence: CASSQQRTAQETQYF. Based on the CDR3 plus reference TRBV7-2 and TRBJ2-5, the full variable domain is GAGVSQSPSNKVTEKGKDVELRCDPISGHTALYWYRQSLGQGLEFLIYFQGNSAPDKSGLPSDRFSAERTGGSVSTLTIQRTQQEDSAVYLCASSQQRTAQETQYFGPGTRLLVL.

The CDR3 spells CASSPPNWGGTDEQYF. CDR3 nucleotides: TGTGCCAGCTCACCACCTAACTGGGGCGGGACCGACGAGCAGTACTTC. The genes are TRBV18 and TRBJ2-7; weak D call: TRBD2 (6 bases). The CDR3 consists of 16 residues. Germline CDR1 reads KGHSH; CDR2 reads LQKENI. V shed 0 bases and J shed 5 bases, with 17 bases lying between them.

The chain combines TRBV30 with TRBJ2-4, with D possibly TRBD1 on 5 matching bases. The V end was cut by 0 bases, the J end by 6 bases, with 12 bases between. The CDR3 spans 14 residues. Per germline, CDR1 GTSNPN and CDR2 SVGIG (reference sequence). CDR3 residues: CAWSVQQGTNIQYF. The CDR3 bases are TGTGCCTGGAGTGTACAGCAGGGTACAAACATTCAGTACTTC.